The 17 T cell receptor beta chains reported below all come from one sample, sequenced in a study of siplizumab effects on memory and regulatory T cells. Clones were read by immunoSEQ multiplex PCR, and TCRdb kept only the in-frame ones, dropping some. The sample yields about 100,000 clones, 91% seen once. Sequencing used CD4+ T cells sorted from blood. Receptor source: a human donor in good health.

V gene TRBV7-2 combines with J gene TRBJ1-2, with 8 bases matching TRBD1. Losses at the gene ends were 5 bases for V and 7 bases for J; bases not matched to a gene: 9. Germline CDR1 and CDR2: SGHTA and FQGNSA. CDR3 length: 14 residues. In DNA, the CDR3 is TGTGCCAGCAGCGCCTCGACAGGGGCATCTGGCTACACCTTC. Protein product: CASSASTGASGYTF. Filled out from reference TRBV7-2 and TRBJ1-2, the complete variable domain reads GAGVSQSPSNKVTEKGKDVELRCDPISGHTALYWYRQSLGQGLEFLIYFQGNSAPDKSGLPSDRFSAERTGGSVSTLTIQRTQQEDSAVYLCASSASTGASGYTFGSGTRLTVV.

This chain connects TRBV11-3 to TRBJ2-3; D unresolved. The V and J ends lost 1 base and 1 base respectively, with 12 bases between them. This CDR3 has 16 residues. From germline, CDR1 is SGHNT and CDR2 YENEEA. The CDR3: CASSLGNQVGTDTQYF. CDR3 in DNA: TGTGCCAGCAGCTTAGGGAACCAGGTGGGCACAGATACGCAGTATTTT.

This chain uses TRBV19 with TRBJ2-7; 10 positions agree with TRBD1. V lost 8 bases, J lost 2 bases, and 3 bases stayed unmatched. The CDR3 consists of 13 residues. The germline V gene has CDR1 LNHDA and CDR2 SQIVND (reference sequence). The CDR3 DNA reads as TGTGCCAGTTATGGACAGGGGGCCTACGAGCAGTACTTC. It codes for CASYGQGAYEQYF.

The chain recombines TRBV18 with TRBJ2-7, with D perhaps TRBD1 or TRBD2 (6 bases each). CDR1 is KGHSH, CDR2 LQKENI, per germline. Trimming stripped 5 bases from V and 2 bases from J, with 19 bases between. This CDR3 spans 16 amino acids. The CDR3, as DNA: TGTGCCAGCTCATCCCCGGGGGCAGGGGAAGCCTACGAGCAGTACTTC. Amino acid sequence: CASSSPGAGEAYEQYF.

The chain employs TRBV11-2 and TRBJ1-5; possibly TRBD1 for D (5 bases). CDR3 length: 15 amino acids. V was clipped by 5 bases and J by 2 bases, with 13 bases between them. Germline lookup yields CDR1 SGHAT and CDR2 FQNNGV. As DNA, the CDR3 is TGTGCCAGCAGCAAATTCCGGGGGGGCAATCAGCCCCAGCATTTT. Its protein is CASSKFRGGNQPQHF.

This sequence joins TRBV7-2 and TRBJ1-1, with 7 bases lining up with TRBD1. The germline V gene has CDR1 SGHTA and CDR2 FQGNSA. The CDR3 consists of 13 residues. Trimming removed 3 bases from V and 5 bases from J; junction bases left unmatched: 3. For the CDR3, the DNA is TGTGCCAGCAGCTTGGAGACAGGGACTGAAGCTTTCTTT. Translating gives CASSLETGTEAFF.

The CDR3 spells CASSPTSGGVPKYEQYF. Written as DNA, the CDR3 is TGTGCCAGTAGTCCGACGTCGGGTGGGGTCCCCAAATACGAGCAGTACTTC. J is TRBJ2-7 and V is TRBV19, with D unclear. The germline CDR1 and CDR2 sequences are LNHDA and SQIVND (reference sequence). This CDR3 region has 17 residues. V was pared by 5 bases and J by 4 bases, with 24 bases between.

The J gene is TRBJ1-1, the V gene TRBV18, with a weak D call TRBD1 (5 bases). Trimming pared 0 bases from V and 5 bases from J, leaving 13 bases between. CDR1 and CDR2 (germline): KGHSH, LQKENI. The CDR3 covers 15 residues. The CDR3 loop is CASSPPSQGGTEAFF. In DNA form, the CDR3 reads TGTGCCAGCTCACCACCGTCGCAGGGTGGAACTGAAGCTTTCTTT.

This sequence joins TRBV4-3 and TRBJ1-4; weak D call: TRBD1 (5 bases). Germline-derived CDR1 and CDR2 are LGHNA and YSLEER. The CDR3 extends over 16 amino acids. Trimming took off 0 bases at V and 3 bases at J, with 11 bases between the two ends. The CDR3 is CASSQDWAGANEKLFF. The CDR3 region has the DNA TGCGCCAGCAGCCAAGATTGGGCGGGGGCTAATGAAAAACTGTTTTTT.

The chain couples TRBV28 to TRBJ1-2, with 8 nucleotides matching TRBD1. The CDR3 extends over 14 amino acids. Germline V gene data show CDR1 as MDHEN and CDR2 as SYDVKM. Trimming removed 4 bases from V and 4 bases from J; junction bases left unmatched: 5. CDR3 protein: CASSSTGDPYGYTF. CDR3 DNA sequence: TGTGCCAGCAGTTCGACAGGGGACCCCTATGGCTACACCTTC.

V gene TRBV2 combines with J gene TRBJ2-2; D is unclear. Per germline, CDR1 SNHLY and CDR2 FYNNEI. Trimming took 8 bases from V and 0 from J, leaving 16 bases between them. The CDR3 runs to 16 residues. CDR3 residues: CASRIQNLANTGELFF. For the CDR3, the DNA is TGTGCCAGCCGTATACAGAATTTAGCGAACACCGGGGAGCTGTTTTTT.

The chain employs TRBV6-5 and TRBJ1-2, with 9 bases matching TRBD1. The CDR3 contains 14 residues. Germline assignment: CDR1 MNHEY and CDR2 SVGAGI. V lost 6 bases, J lost 4 bases, and 6 bases stayed unmatched. The CDR3 here is CASRSSGQGYGYTF. The DNA for the CDR3 is TGTGCCAGCAGGTCCTCGGGACAGGGCTATGGCTACACCTTC.

The chain uses TRBV28 and TRBJ2-1; D possibly uses TRBD1 or TRBD2 (5 bases each). The CDR3 has 14 residues. The V end was cut by 6 bases, the J end by 6 bases, with 15 bases between. Germline-derived CDR1 and CDR2 are MDHEN and SYDVKM. The DNA of the CDR3 is TGTGCCAGCAGCTCAGGGAGTTTGGCCAATGAGCAGTTCTTC. Encoded protein: CASSSGSLANEQFF.

The V and J genes are TRBV5-1 and TRBJ2-1; 7 nucleotides line up with TRBD2. The CDR3 consists of 15 residues. Looked up from germline, CDR1 is SGHRS and CDR2 is YFSETQ. J lost 9 bases, V lost 1 base, and 10 bases had no gene match. Written as DNA, the CDR3 is TGCGCCAGCAGCTTGCAAGCGGGGTATACGGGTGAGCAGTTCTTC. This gives the protein CASSLQAGYTGEQFF.

V usage is TRBV2 and J usage is TRBJ2-5, with 9 bases fitting TRBD1. V trimming: 6 bases; J trimming: 4 bases; junction bases outside the gene matches: 9. CDR3 size: 15 residues. Germline-derived CDR1 and CDR2 are SNHLY and FYNNEI. CDR3 amino acids: CASRGGQGSRETQYF. CDR3 DNA sequence: TGTGCCAGCAGGGGGGGACAGGGATCGCGAGAGACCCAGTACTTC.

The chain links TRBV6-6 to TRBJ1-2; 9 bases map to TRBD1. Per germline, CDR1 MNHNY and CDR2 SVGAGI (reference sequence). The CDR3 contains 15 residues. Unmatched junction bases numbered 7, after V lost 7 bases and J lost 1 base. CDR3 in amino acids: CASTHRDRDNYGYTF. The CDR3 DNA follows: TGTGCCAGCACCCACCGGGACAGGGATAACTATGGCTACACCTTC.

The chain uses TRBV6-1 and TRBJ1-2, with 10 bases that match TRBD1. The germline V gene has CDR1 MNHNS and CDR2 SASEGT. The CDR3 covers 15 residues. Unmatched junction bases numbered 6, after V lost 3 bases and J lost 5 bases. The CDR3 DNA reads as TGTGCCAGCAGTGATTCCGGGACAGGGGTTTATGGCTACACCTTC. Its protein is CASSDSGTGVYGYTF.